The 18 T cell receptor beta chains below were found in one sample sequenced in a study of blood T cell repertoires in COVID-19. The assay was immunoSEQ multiplex PCR, and TCRdb's table has in-frame clones only and misses some. The sample yields approximately 90,000 clones, about 87% seen once. The sequencing input was peripheral blood. Receptors were obtained from a human donor with acute or convalescent COVID-19. The donor label of this sample is uncertain.

The rearrangement joins TRBV3-1 (or the pseudogene TRBV3-2) to TRBJ2-7; 8 nucleotides match TRBD2. Germline values: CDR1 LGHDT, CDR2 YNNKEL (reference sequence). The ends lost 3 bases at V and 2 bases at J; junction bases unmatched: 12. This CDR3 region has 17 residues. CDR3 bases: TGTGCCAGCAGCCAGACATTGCCGGGGGGGCGAACCTACGAGCAGTACTTC. This gives the protein CASSQTLPGGRTYEQYF.

Only one count was recorded for this clone. This chain connects TRBV6-5 to TRBJ2-2, with a weak D call TRBD2 (6 bases). Germline values: CDR1 MNHEY, CDR2 SVGAGI. V lost 5 bases, J lost 6 bases, and 16 bases lay in between. This CDR3 has 15 amino acids. Here the CDR3 reads CASSPTTRGSGELFF. For the CDR3, the DNA is TGTGCCAGCAGTCCTACTACCCGGGGGTCCGGGGAGCTGTTTTTT.

This chain links TRBV5-1 with TRBJ2-6, with TRBD2 as a possible D gene (5 bases). Trimming removed 7 bases at V and 6 bases at J, with 26 bases between. In germline, CDR1 is SGHRS, CDR2 YFSETQ. This CDR3 is built from 18 residues. This chain's CDR3 is CASWEPSEFGLLANVLTF. CDR3 nucleotides: TGCGCCAGCTGGGAACCTTCGGAATTTGGACTCCTGGCCAACGTCCTGACTTTC.

The rearrangement joins TRBV28 to TRBJ1-2, with 7 bases lining up with TRBD1. There are 13 residues in the CDR3. V gave up 5 bases and J gave up 7 bases; unmatched junction bases: 7. Germline CDR1 and CDR2: MDHEN and SYDVKM. CDR3 bases: TGTGCCAGCAGTCAGGAGGACAGGTTTGGCTACACCTTC. Protein product: CASSQEDRFGYTF.

CDR3 residues: CASSRDTNYGYTF. DNA of the CDR3: TGTGCCAGCAGCCGGGACACCAACTATGGCTACACCTTC. The chain uses TRBV12-3 or TRBV12-4 and TRBJ1-2; a weak D match, TRBD1 (6 bases). The CDR3 totals 13 residues. V lost 6 bases and J lost 2, with 10 bases in between.

The chain employs TRBV12-3 or TRBV12-4 and TRBJ2-5; no firm D call. With 5 bases removed from V and 0 bases from J, the gap between germline ends came to 7 bases. CDR3 length equals 13 residues. The CDR3 sequence is CASSLLNQETQYF. Here the CDR3 DNA reads TGTGCCAGCAGTCTACTTAACCAAGAGACCCAGTACTTC.

The chain uses TRBV9 and TRBJ2-2; 7 bases are shared with TRBD2. This CDR3 is 17 amino acids long. With V trimmed by 5 bases and J by 2 bases, 12 bases remained unmatched. CDR1 and CDR2 (germline): SGDLS, YYNGEE. CDR3 region: CASRVTPGGRNTGELFF. The CDR3 coding sequence is TGTGCCAGCAGGGTTACACCGGGGGGACGAAACACCGGGGAGCTGTTTTTT.

V usage is TRBV18 and J usage is TRBJ2-7; TRBD1 agrees at 10 bases. Germline V gene sequence: CDR1 KGHSH, CDR2 LQKENI. The CDR3 runs 15 residues. Unmatched junction bases numbered 2, after V lost 0 bases and J lost 3 bases. Here the CDR3 DNA reads TGTGCCAGCTCACCACCGGGGACAGGGGACTACGAGCAGTACTTC. Translating gives CASSPPGTGDYEQYF.

This chain's CDR3 is CASSIGTGVNTEAFF. The CDR3, as DNA: TGTGCCAGTAGTATCGGGACAGGGGTGAACACTGAAGCTTTCTTT. V gene TRBV19 combines with J gene TRBJ1-1; 10 bases are a match to TRBD1. Unmatched junction bases numbered 1, after V lost 3 bases and J lost 0 bases. Germline V gene sequence: CDR1 LNHDA, CDR2 SQIVND (reference sequence). The CDR3 runs 15 residues.

This chain uses TRBV11-3 with TRBJ2-2, with 8 positions matching TRBD1. The CDR3 consists of 15 residues. V was clipped by 5 bases and J by 5 bases; unmatched bases: 7. Germline CDR1 is SGHNT and CDR2 is YENEEA. The CDR3 sequence is CASSPRDRTTGELFF. The CDR3 DNA is TGTGCCAGCAGCCCGCGGGACAGGACGACCGGGGAGCTGTTTTTT.

The table lists this clone with a count of one. The DNA of the CDR3 is TGTGCCAGCAGCCAAGTGACAGGGTCAGGGAATGAGCAGTTCTTC. As protein: CASSQVTGSGNEQFF. The chain combines TRBV3-1 (or the pseudogene TRBV3-2) with TRBJ2-1, with TRBD1 identical over 7 bases. The CDR3 is 15 residues long. Germline-derived CDR1 and CDR2 are LGHDT and YNNKEL (reference sequence). Trimming at V came to 1 base and at J to 7 bases, leaving 7 bases not matched to a gene.

This chain links TRBV3-1 (or the pseudogene TRBV3-2) with TRBJ2-1, with 9 bases fitting TRBD2. The germline V gene encodes CDR1 LGHDT and CDR2 YNNKEL (reference sequence). The CDR3 is 16 amino acids. Losses at the gene ends were 6 bases for V and 6 bases for J; bases not matched to a gene: 12. In nucleotides, the CDR3 is TGTGCCAGCAGTGGAGGTGCGGGAGGGCTTGGCAATGAGCAGTTCTTC. Its translation: CASSGGAGGLGNEQFF.

The rearrangement uses TRBV7-3 and TRBJ1-3; possible D gene TRBD1, 6 bases. The CDR3 sequence is 15 residues long. Germline CDR1 reads SGHTA; CDR2 reads FQGTGA. V was shortened by 5 bases and J by 2 bases, with 13 bases between the two germline ends. CDR3 protein: CASSPTGTPGNTIYF. The CDR3 DNA is TGTGCCAGCAGCCCCACAGGGACCCCTGGAAACACCATATATTTT.

This clone was picked up a small number of times. This chain connects TRBV28 to TRBJ2-2, with D perhaps matching TRBD2 (6 bases). The V end lost 8 bases, the J end lost 6 bases, and 19 bases lay between the germline ends. The germline gives CDR1 MDHEN, CDR2 SYDVKM. This CDR3 region has 15 residues. CDR3 amino acids: CASVSGVFGAGELFF. As DNA, the CDR3 is TGTGCCAGCGTTTCGGGAGTCTTTGGGGCCGGGGAGCTGTTTTTT.

J is TRBJ2-7 and V is TRBV13; 10 bases agree with TRBD2. J was trimmed by 7 bases and V by 1 base; bases with no gene match: 4. Germline CDR1 and CDR2: PRHDT and FYEKMQ (reference sequence). CDR3 length: 14 residues. The CDR3 protein is CASSLETSGDEQYF. As DNA, the CDR3 is TGTGCCAGCAGCTTAGAAACTAGCGGGGATGAGCAGTACTTC.

The V call is TRBV5-5, the J call TRBJ2-5; 9 bases match TRBD2. Germline lookup yields CDR1 SGHKS and CDR2 YYEKEE (reference sequence). J gave up 4 bases and V 0 bases, and 7 bases lay outside the gene matches. CDR3 length: 16 residues. CDR3 sequence (DNA): TGTGCCAGCAGCTTGGAAGGCGGGGGGGTCCCAGAGACCCAGTACTTC. The encoded protein is CASSLEGGGVPETQYF.

CDR3 in DNA: TGTGCCAGCAGTGAAGTTGGGGGGGGGCCCTACAATGAGCAGTTCTTC. It translates to CASSEVGGGPYNEQFF. This chain joins TRBV6-1 and TRBJ2-1; perhaps TRBD2 as D (7 bases). Germline loops: CDR1 MNHNS, CDR2 SASEGT. The V end was cut by 1 base, the J end by 2 bases, with 12 bases between. There are 16 residues in the CDR3.

The chain is built from TRBV5-1 and TRBJ1-4; 9 nucleotides line up with TRBD1. The CDR3 runs 16 residues. CDR1 is SGHRS and CDR2 is YFSETQ in the germline V gene. The V segment lost 2 bases and the J segment 10 bases; nucleotides outside the gene matches: 12. The CDR3 sequence: CASSLTTGGQMGKLFF. For the CDR3, the DNA is TGCGCCAGCAGCTTAACGACAGGGGGACAAATGGGAAAACTGTTTTTT. Based on the CDR3 plus reference TRBV5-1 and TRBJ1-4, the full variable domain is KAGVTQTPRYLIKTRGQQVTLSCSPISGHRSVSWYQQTPGQGLQFLFEYFSETQRNKGNFPGRFSGRQFSNSRSEMNVSTLELGDSALYLCASSLTTGGQMGKLFFGSGTQLSVL.